The TCR beta chain under discussion was sequenced for a study of cytomegalovirus exposure and HLA in healthy donors. Study results and limitations: A later analysis linked around 15,000 TCR beta sequences to HLA alleles at 0.05 false discovery rate. V- and J-gene trimming in TCR beta was tied to a missense DCLRE1C variant by an analysis performed later. When a later analysis was performed, an Asian-associated ancestry cluster reportedly had fewer N-insertions than the roughly 690-donor mean. Data from an earlier analysis indicated that most TCR beta V segments were productive either about 90% or about 30% of the time.

With regard to this clone: Its specificity is unknown.

PCR amplification relied on 60 Vbeta primers (plus 13 Jbeta primers). Assay: immunoSEQ multiplex PCR; the TCRdb copy retains only in-frame clones and omits some. The table shows over 100,000 clones, with roughly 80% occurring only once. V was shortened by 1 base and J by 6 bases, with 13 bases between the two germline ends. The CDR3 has 15 residues. Germline V lookup: CDR1 SGHTA, CDR2 FQGNSA. Sample: PBMCs. The V and J genes are TRBV7-2 and TRBJ1-5, with a weak D call TRBD1 (5 bases). The source is a woman in her 40s in good health and CMV-seronegative. CDR3 in DNA: TGTGCCAGCAGCTTAGAATCGGGGGGTTTTCAGCCCCAGCATTTT. Translating gives CASSLESGGFQPQHF.